These T cell receptor beta chains were read from a single sample in a study of blood T cell repertoires in COVID-19. The repertoire was sequenced with immunoSEQ multiplex PCR; TCRdb's copy has only in-frame clones and lacks some. The sample includes a few hundred thousand clones, about 90% seen only once; the top ten take 2.3%. Sequencing was performed on peripheral blood. These receptors originate from a woman aged 45-59 years with acute or convalescent COVID-19. The CDR3 runs from the conserved cysteine through the conserved F or W. Each record gives: V gene, J gene, CDR3 length, CDR3 protein.

>TRBV19|TRBJ1-1|14
CASSNTRGNTEAFF
>TRBV6-2/TRBV6-3|TRBJ2-1|15
CASSYRSGTYNEQFF
>TRBV27|TRBJ1-2|17
CASSLSGAWSKDYGYTF
>TRBV2|TRBJ2-6|13
CASTRSGANVLTF
>TRBV10-3|TRBJ1-4|14
CAISDGGANEKLFF
>TRBV7-9|TRBJ2-7|15
CASSWTSGRRDEQYF
>TRBV7-3|TRBJ2-2|15
CASSLLAGVPGELFF
>TRBV5-1|TRBJ1-1|15
CASSEGQGMNTEAFF
>TRBV27|TRBJ1-2|14
CASTPDRSHYGYTF
>TRBV27|TRBJ2-1|13
CASSLQGIDEQFF
>TRBV5-1|TRBJ2-7|14
CASGPQGLTYEQYF
>TRBV9|TRBJ1-1|19
CASSPHPGTNTGVWTEAFF
>TRBV28|TRBJ1-1|14
CASSWTLRATEAFF
>TRBV2|TRBJ1-2|14
CASSGQGATDGYTF
>TRBV7-9|TRBJ2-1|15
CASSRAASGAYEQFF
>TRBV27|TRBJ2-1|18
CASSALGGQTIAYNEQFF
>TRBV9|TRBJ2-1|17
CASSAGSNSLSYNEQFF
>TRBV27|TRBJ2-3|17
CASSRLLAGVGTDTQYF
>TRBV11-3|TRBJ2-3|16
CASSPTGAGLSDTQYF
>TRBV27|TRBJ2-2|16
CASPSGMPRDTGELFF
>TRBV5-6|TRBJ1-4|15
CASSLVSSTNEKLFF
>TRBV9|TRBJ2-1|17
CASSVTGTSGSYNEQFF
>TRBV28|TRBJ1-6|15
CASGTYRGGQSPLHF
>TRBV18|TRBJ1-1|12
CASSPVDREAFF
>TRBV24-1|TRBJ2-1|17
CATSEPTSGASYNEQFF
>TRBV5-4|TRBJ2-1|13
CASSVPIAYEQFF
>TRBV10-3|TRBJ1-1|11
CAISEEMRAFF
>TRBV20-1|TRBJ2-7|14
CSASPGLAGDEQYF
>TRBV28|TRBJ1-1|14
CASSFEGGPHEAFF
>TRBV24-1|TRBJ2-7|16
CATSDPGTGVPYEQYF
>TRBV9|TRBJ1-1|15
CASSPGHTKNTEAFF
>TRBV28|TRBJ2-5|14
CASSDRAGWETQYF
>TRBV6-4|TRBJ1-5|17
CASSASDRGDSNQPQHF
>TRBV7-8|TRBJ1-2|18
CASSLAGGAPFSGGGYTF
>TRBV11-2|TRBJ1-1|11
CASSRRLRAFF
>TRBV19|TRBJ2-7|14
CASSRQARVYEQYF
>TRBV6-5|TRBJ1-3|16
CASSYGRLYSGNTIYF
>TRBV7-8|TRBJ1-1|13
CASSGHTNTEAFF
>TRBV28|TRBJ1-2|13
CASSLSTGDGYTF
>TRBV4-2|TRBJ2-1|18
CASSQDLASGPSYNEQFF